The 27 T cell receptor beta chains below all came from one sample that was sequenced in a study of regulatory T cells in long-lasting Graves disease. Researchers made TCR beta libraries by using iRepertoire HTBI primers and running Arm-PCR on CDR3 regions. Each CDR3 protein is one row after TCRdb ran MiXCR on the multiplex PCR reads. The repertoire has over 200,000 distinct CDR3 sequences, about 20% of them found once; the top ten carry around 15%. The sample's time point: newly diagnosed GD, antithyroid drugs for less than 3 months. PBMC-extracted RNA yielded the TCR library. The same specimen was also included in a second study, on T cells in Graves' hyperthyroidism and ophthalmopathy.

Specimen: peripheral blood mononuclear cells (PBMCs), collected at new diagnosis, from a patient treated with antithyroid drugs. These receptors came from a woman aged 25 to 39 with Graves disease.

This clonotype was counted a few times. This likely stems from a read error, as it lies one base from a far larger clone. The V and J genes are TRBV11-2 and TRBJ1-2, with D uncertain. Germline-derived CDR1 and CDR2 are SGHAT and FQNNGV. Trimming removed 5 bases from V and 8 bases from J, with 12 bases in between. The CDR3 is 12 amino acids. The CDR3 region has the DNA TGTGCCAGCAGCACGGGAAAGCGGGGCTACACCTTC. Amino acid sequence: CASSTGKRGYTF.

Many counts were recorded for this clonotype. The V and J genes are TRBV20-1 and TRBJ2-1, with 7 bases fitting TRBD2. CDR1 is DFQATT and CDR2 is SNEGSKA in the germline V gene (reference sequence). This CDR3 is built from 15 residues. V lost 0 bases and J lost 3; bases outside the gene matches: 5. This CDR3 is CSARDRGGGYNEQFF. CDR3 nucleotides: TGCAGTGCTAGAGATCGCGGGGGAGGCTACAATGAGCAGTTCTTC.

This clonotype was recorded many times. The J gene is TRBJ2-5, the V gene TRBV27; D tentatively fits TRBD1 or TRBD2 (5 bases each). From germline, CDR1 is MNHEY and CDR2 SMNVEV (reference sequence). The ends were cut back, 3 bases at V and 4 bases at J, with 9 bases in the middle. CDR3 size: 13 residues. The CDR3: CASSLRGTETQYF. The CDR3 nucleotides read TGTGCCAGCAGTTTGCGAGGGACAGAGACCCAGTACTTC.

Many counts were recorded for this clonotype. This rearrangement joins TRBV20-1 to TRBJ2-7; 9 bases match TRBD1. With V trimmed by 0 bases and J by 3 bases, 6 bases remained unmatched. Germline V gene sequence: CDR1 DFQATT, CDR2 SNEGSKA (reference sequence). CDR3 length: 15 residues. CDR3 region: CSAREVWDRDYEQYF. CDR3 DNA sequence: TGCAGTGCTAGAGAGGTCTGGGACAGGGACTACGAGCAGTACTTC.

The rearrangement uses TRBV20-1 and TRBJ1-5, with 10 bases identical to TRBD1. Germline lookup yields CDR1 DFQATT and CDR2 SNEGSKA (reference sequence). V lost 6 bases, J lost 0 bases, and 11 bases stayed unmatched. CDR3 length equals 17 residues. The CDR3 sequence is CSALGQGRFDSNQPQHF. In nucleotides, the CDR3 is TGCAGTGCCCTGGGACAGGGGCGCTTTGATAGCAATCAGCCCCAGCATTTT.

Turning to this clonotype: A far larger clone is one base from this, pointing to a likely read error. The CDR3 here is CASSLLSRGAFGELFF. CDR3 nucleotide sequence: TGTGCCAGCAGTTTACTAAGCAGGGGGGCCTTCGGGGAGCTGTTTTTT. The chain links TRBV12-3 or TRBV12-4 to TRBJ2-2, with a tentative D call TRBD1 (7 bases). This CDR3 contains 16 residues. V lost 2 bases and J 7 bases, leaving 17 bases between the germline ends.

This clonotype was picked up many times. This chain links TRBV12-3 or TRBV12-4 with TRBJ1-4; a possible D gene is TRBD1 (6 bases). The CDR3 loop spans 14 amino acids. Trimming took off 10 bases at V and 5 bases at J, with 17 bases between the two ends. The CDR3 sequence: CATSPGQGNEKLFF. The CDR3 DNA follows: TGTGCCACCTCACCCGGGCAGGGGAATGAAAAACTGTTTTTT.

This clonotype was observed many times. This chain links TRBV5-5 with TRBJ2-7; the D gene is possibly TRBD2 (5 bases). V was trimmed by 2 bases and J by 2 bases, leaving 14 bases between them. Germline values: CDR1 SGHKS, CDR2 YYEKEE (reference sequence). The CDR3 length is 15 residues. The CDR3 sequence: CASSLEGMPTYEQYF. The CDR3 region has the DNA TGTGCCAGCAGCTTAGAGGGAATGCCCACCTACGAGCAGTACTTC.

Details on this clonotype: A read error may be the cause here, since a much bigger clone is one base away. The chain combines TRBV4-1 with TRBJ2-5; D may be TRBD1 or TRBD2 (6 bases each). The V and J ends lost 5 bases and 0 bases respectively, with 10 bases between them. This CDR3 has 14 residues. Germline loops: CDR1 MGHRA, CDR2 YSYEKL. The chain's CDR3 is CASSRGEYQETQYF. The CDR3 region has the DNA TGCGCCAGCAGCAGGGGGGAGTACCAAGAGACCCAGTACTTC.

The sample holds many counts of this clonotype. At one boundary the junction diverges from the germline segment, which might be a read error. The chain is built from TRBV5-1 and TRBJ2-1, with unresolved D. The CDR3 is 12 amino acids. Germline V gene data show CDR1 as SGHRS and CDR2 as YFSETQ. The CDR3 nucleotides read TGTGCCAGCAGCCTCTCCGGTAATGAGCAGTTCTTC. This translates into CASSLSGNEQFF. Full variable domain (remainder filled in from reference TRBV5-1 and TRBJ2-1): KAGVTQTPRYLIKTRGQQVTLSCSPISGHRSVSWYQQTPGQGLQFLFEYFSETQRNKGNFPGRFSGRQFSNSRSEMNVSTLELGDSALYLCASSLSGNEQFFGPGTRLTVL.

This clonotype came up many times. The chain joins TRBV5-1 to TRBJ2-5; 9 bases are a match to TRBD1. The CDR3 has 15 amino acids. The germline gives CDR1 SGHRS, CDR2 YFSETQ. V lost 0 bases and J lost 5; bases outside the gene matches: 5. The CDR3 DNA is TGCGCCAGCAGCTTGGAACCGGGACAGGGCGAGACCCAGTACTTC. Translation: CASSLEPGQGETQYF.

The chain employs TRBV7-6 and TRBJ2-3; D may be TRBD2 (6 bases). CDR3 length equals 15 residues. Germline-derived CDR1 and CDR2 are SGHVS and FNYEAQ. Trimming cost V 5 bases and J 4 bases, with 16 bases left between them. The CDR3 sequence: CASSSLEGNSDTQYF. In DNA form, the CDR3 reads TGTGCCAGCAGCAGCTTGGAGGGGAACTCAGATACGCAGTATTTT.

At least ten counts were recorded for this clonotype. The gene calls are TRBV19 and TRBJ2-5; D call uncertain. The CDR3 extends over 15 amino acids. Germline V gene data show CDR1 as LNHDA and CDR2 as SQIVND (reference sequence). Trimming took 4 bases from V and 4 from J, leaving 16 bases between them. The CDR3 region has the DNA TGTGCCAGTAGTACTTCTCCCGTTTTCCTAGAGACCCAGTACTTC. This gives the protein CASSTSPVFLETQYF.

The sample holds many counts of this clonotype. The chain carries TRBV15 and TRBJ1-1; no clear D. The CDR3 sequence is 13 residues long. V lost 1 base, J lost 5 bases, and 8 bases lay in between. Germline assignment: CDR1 LNHNV and CDR2 YYDKDF (reference sequence). CDR3 loop: CATSRVVRTEAFF. CDR3 DNA sequence: TGTGCCACCAGCAGAGTGGTGCGAACTGAAGCTTTCTTT.

V usage is TRBV6-2 or TRBV6-3 and J usage is TRBJ1-2; possible D gene TRBD1, 6 bases. The germline V gene has CDR1 MNHEY and CDR2 SVGEGT. V was pared by 6 bases and J by 4 bases, with 9 bases between. There are 12 residues in the CDR3. CDR3 in DNA: TGTGCCAGCAGGACAGGCTTCTATGGCTACACCTTC. This codes for CASRTGFYGYTF.

At least ten counts were recorded for this clonotype. The chain couples TRBV5-4 to TRBJ2-2, with 7 bases identical to TRBD2. This CDR3 is built from 18 residues. Germline CDR1 reads SGHNT; CDR2 reads YYREEE (reference sequence). V lost 4 bases to trimming and J lost 5 bases; unmatched junction nucleotides: 17. In nucleotides, the CDR3 is TGTGCCAGCAGCCGATCCGGTGGCGACGGGGGGAAGACCGGGGAGCTGTTTTTT. It yields the protein CASSRSGGDGGKTGELFF.

The genes are TRBV6-1 and TRBJ2-1; D is unresolved. Deletions cut 2 bases from V and 10 bases from J, with 15 bases between. Germline values: CDR1 MNHNS, CDR2 SASEGT. CDR3 length: 14 amino acids. CDR3 residues: CASSELPSPAEQFF. The CDR3, as DNA: TGTGCCAGCAGTGAACTACCGTCCCCAGCGGAGCAGTTCTTC.

This clonotype has a handful of counts. This sequence joins TRBV6-6 and TRBJ1-3; TRBD1 might be the D (5 bases). Germline V CDR1 and CDR2: MNHNY, SVGAGI (reference sequence). This CDR3 comprises 17 residues. Trimming took off 0 bases at V and 0 bases at J, with 12 bases between the two ends. The CDR3 protein is CASSYSRDPNSGNTIYF. Written as DNA, the CDR3 is TGTGCCAGCAGTTACTCGAGGGACCCTAACTCTGGAAACACCATATATTTT.

The chain recombines TRBV12-3 or TRBV12-4 with TRBJ2-4; 11 positions match TRBD2. The DNA matches TRBJ2-1 better at its end, which makes the J call doubtful. The CDR3 loop spans 16 amino acids. The CDR3 loop is CASSSGERLAGYEQFF. CDR3 nucleotides: TGTGCCAGCAGTTCAGGGGAACGACTAGCGGGATATGAGCAGTTCTTC.

Ten or more counts support this clonotype. The V gene is TRBV7-2, the J gene TRBJ1-5; the D is unclear. The CDR3 has 14 residues. Germline loops: CDR1 SGHTA, CDR2 FQGNSA. The V gene lost 5 bases and the J gene lost 0 bases, with 8 bases spanning the gap. The CDR3 region is CASSRPGSNQPQHF. The CDR3 DNA reads TGTGCCAGCAGCCGGCCGGGTAGCAATCAGCCCCAGCATTTT.

The gene calls are TRBV12-3 or TRBV12-4 and TRBJ2-1; D is perhaps TRBD2 (7 bases). Trimming removed 6 bases at V and 5 bases at J, with 17 bases between. The CDR3 is 15 residues long. Here the CDR3 DNA reads TGTGCCAGCAGAATCACTCGGGGGGCAGACAATGAGCAGTTCTTC. This codes for CASRITRGADNEQFF.

The chain employs TRBV7-9 and TRBJ1-2; TRBD1 matches at 8 bases. The trim removed 5 bases at V and 2 bases at J, leaving 7 bases unmatched. Per the germline V gene, CDR1 is SEHNR and CDR2 is FQNEAQ (reference sequence). The CDR3 is 15 residues long. In DNA form, the CDR3 reads TGTGCCAGCAGCGCCCCCGGGACAGGAAACTATGGCTACACCTTC. This codes for CASSAPGTGNYGYTF.

V and J are TRBV7-9 and TRBJ2-5; D may be TRBD1 (5 bases). This CDR3 comprises 14 residues. V dropped 2 bases and J dropped 2 bases, with 9 bases sitting between them. Germline assignment: CDR1 SEHNR and CDR2 FQNEAQ (reference sequence). CDR3 in amino acids: CASSLRTLQETQYF. The CDR3 coding sequence is TGTGCCAGCAGCTTAAGGACATTACAAGAGACCCAGTACTTC.

This clonotype has a count of ten or more. V gene TRBV9 combines with J gene TRBJ1-1, with 10 bases aligning to TRBD1. Germline lookup yields CDR1 SGDLS and CDR2 YYNGEE. Trimming cost V 2 bases and J 1 base; bases outside gene matches: 5. The CDR3 runs to 16 residues. This CDR3 is CASSVNRDRGNTEAFF. The CDR3 DNA reads as TGTGCCAGCAGCGTCAACCGGGACAGGGGGAACACTGAAGCTTTCTTT.

There are a few counts of this clonotype. The rearrangement uses TRBV5-6 and TRBJ2-1, with 8 bases matching TRBD2. The CDR3 extends over 16 amino acids. V lost 5 bases to trimming and J lost 2 bases; unmatched junction nucleotides: 9. Germline values: CDR1 SGHDT, CDR2 YYEEEE. CDR3 DNA: TGTGCCAGCAGGCCCACCGGGACTAGGACCTACAATGAGCAGTTCTTC. It is translated as CASRPTGTRTYNEQFF.

Notes on this clonotype: Given a much more abundant clone one base away, this may be a read error. The chain recombines TRBV9 with TRBJ2-1; D is unresolved. The germline V gene has CDR1 SGDLS and CDR2 YYNGEE. Trimming shortened V by 3 bases and J by 7 bases, and 5 bases separated the two germline ends. The CDR3 sequence is 11 residues long. CDR3 residues: CASSALNEQFF. CDR3 DNA sequence: TGTGCCAGCAGCGCGTTAAATGAGCAGTTCTTC.

This clonotype was counted many times. This chain joins TRBV18 and TRBJ2-7; D ambiguous. Per germline, CDR1 KGHSH and CDR2 LQKENI. This CDR3 is 14 amino acids long. The germline V and J ends were trimmed by 2 bases and 4 bases, with 12 bases remaining between them. CDR3 sequence (DNA): TGTGCCAGCTCACCATCCGCCGGTTTTTACGAGCAGTACTTC. This codes for CASSPSAGFYEQYF.